The rows below give T cell receptor beta chains drawn from one sample of a study of blood T cells in healthy people across ages. TCRdb passed the 5' RACE reads through MiXCR, listing each CDR3 protein once. Among about 730,000 distinct CDR3 sequences, roughly 44% were seen once, and the ten largest hold 20% to 25%. The sample was blood. These receptors originate from a woman aged 60-70 years in good health. The CDR3 runs from the conserved cysteine through the conserved F or W. A clone size is listed for some rows: how often the clone was seen (once, few, many), or a class if it is expanded.

abundance	v_gene	CDR3aa
many	TRBV7-3	CASSLTFSGSGANVLTF
-	TRBV7-2	CASSLVSEPGWKRETQYF
-	TRBV7-9	CASSQAAGQGLYEQYF
-	TRBV28	CASRTPAPRENSPLHF
few	TRBV4-3	CASSHIFSGNTIYF
-	TRBV25-1	CASSEIENSPLHF
few	TRBV28	CASREPGQGAHGYTF
-	TRBV20-1	CSARRTGYEQYF
-	TRBV18	CASSSSGLRREKLFF
-	TRBV12-3/TRBV12-4	CAGSLDRDTQYF
-	TRBV27	CASSRGGTAGEPQHF
-	TRBV6-2/TRBV6-3	CASSRLIQNQPQHF
once	TRBV7-3	CASSSGQGFEQYF
-	TRBV3-1	CASSQALVNNIQYF
-	TRBV25-1	CASSKSAALAVQETQYF